This TCR beta chain was found in a study of T cells after yellow fever vaccination (dated by TCRdb to the late 2010s). Regarding the research as a whole: The SMART-Seq v4 Ultra Low Input RNA kit was used to prepare libraries from fractions with low cell numbers. Blood was collected at multiple timepoints before and after primary and secondary immunization, and bulk PBMC replicates and cell subsets were isolated. Two healthy male donors, one aged 18 to 30 and one aged 30 to 40 years, were included in the cohort. Bulk TCR alpha and beta repertoires were sequenced longitudinally to track T-cell clones before and after primary and booster YFV17D yellow fever vaccination. Findings and caveats that apply to the study as a whole: A small share of clonotypes occurred in both CD4 and CD8 compartments, likely arising from convergent recombination. The secondary T-cell response was found to be weaker but faster than the primary response, with a peak reached on day 5 rather than on day 15. FACS-sorted repertoires could contain abundant contaminating clonotypes from the bulk population, so computational filtering was required. After the booster, most clones that had expanded after primary vaccination were detected again (about 95% of CD4 and under 90% of CD8), suggesting broad maintenance of memory. Because only two donors were included in the study, the extent to which the findings can be generalized is limited.

This clonotype was detected only a few times. The antigen it recognizes is unknown. Within one base of it there is no much larger clone, and no base qualities were kept. TCR cDNA was synthesized by 5'RACE template switching, which introduced a universal primer site and unique molecular identifiers. Priming of cDNA synthesis was performed from both the TCR alpha and TCR beta constant segments. Two PCR steps were used to amplify libraries, with sample barcodes and sequencing adapters being added in the second step. Sequencing of libraries was done on Illumina HiSeq 2500 (2x100 bp) or NovaSeq (2x150 bp). In the source study's methods: Reads were demultiplexed and collapsed into UMI consensus sequences with MIGEC, and V(D)J alignment was performed with MiXCR. Vaccine-responding clonotypes were defined with edgeR using replicate PBMC samples, requiring FDR below 0.01 and a log2 fold change above 5 up to day 15. Each bulk clonotype received a CD4 or CD8 identity based on whether the sequenced CD4 or CD8 repertoire contained that clonotype at higher abundance. In TCRdb, the public reads were trimmed at Q25 with fastp and aligned with MiXCR, with productive beta chains retained. One record per CDR3 amino acid sequence lists the most common genes and DNA. The V and J calls follow TCRdb's processing rather than the paper's. The sample has 620,000 or so distinct CDR3 sequences on record, 17% of them singletons. Around a sixth of the sample comes from the top ten.

The treatment or condition label here, explained by the study, means: live attenuated yellow fever vaccine strain. At each blood-draw timepoint, two biological replicates of bulk PBMCs were collected. PBMCs were isolated from peripheral blood using a standard Ficoll-Paque protocol. TriZol was used to extract RNA from bulk PBMCs, CD4 and CD8 fractions, and dextramer-positive and dextramer-negative fractions. The starting material was PBMCs, obtained roughly 5 days after the first yellow fever vaccination. This clonotype was sampled from a man younger than 35 who received the YFV17D yellow fever vaccine.

The DNA reads as follows: TGCGCCAGCAGCCAAGATCCATCTGCGGGGGGTTGGGAGACCCAGTACTTC. Its translation reads: CASSQDPSAGGWETQYF. This receptor chain uses TRBV4-3 and TRBJ2-5; TRBD2 fits 8 bases in the junction. Unmatched junction bases come to 11, with V trimmed by 0 bases and J by 5 bases. CDR1 and CDR2 are drawn from the germline V gene: LGHNA, YSLEER. Counted from cysteine to phenylalanine, this CDR3 has 17 amino acids. The kept DNA is CDR3 alone, 51 bases in frame from the first base.